This TCR beta chain is drawn from a study of cytomegalovirus exposure and HLA in healthy donors. Vbeta (60) and Jbeta (13) primers were used in the PCR. Generated by immunoSEQ multiplex PCR, the TCRdb table keeps only in-frame clones and is missing some. The table lists over 200,000 clones, about 83% of them singletons. Germline V gene sequence: CDR1 SGHTA, CDR2 FQGNSA. V lost 4 bases and J 4 bases, leaving 8 bases between the germline ends. The CDR3 sequence is 13 residues long. The TCR originated in a human donor in good health. Sequences were obtained from PBMCs. The chain recombines TRBV7-2 with TRBJ2-1; the D gene is possibly TRBD2 (5 bases). For the CDR3, the DNA is TGTGCCAGCAGCTCCGGACTTTACAATGAGCAGTTCTTC. This gives the protein CASSSGLYNEQFF. The complete variable domain, with remaining parts taken from reference TRBV7-2 and TRBJ2-1, reads GAGVSQSPSNKVTEKGKDVELRCDPISGHTALYWYRQSLGQGLEFLIYFQGNSAPDKSGLPSDRFSAERTGGSVSTLTIQRTQQEDSAVYLCASSSGLYNEQFFGPGTRLTVL.